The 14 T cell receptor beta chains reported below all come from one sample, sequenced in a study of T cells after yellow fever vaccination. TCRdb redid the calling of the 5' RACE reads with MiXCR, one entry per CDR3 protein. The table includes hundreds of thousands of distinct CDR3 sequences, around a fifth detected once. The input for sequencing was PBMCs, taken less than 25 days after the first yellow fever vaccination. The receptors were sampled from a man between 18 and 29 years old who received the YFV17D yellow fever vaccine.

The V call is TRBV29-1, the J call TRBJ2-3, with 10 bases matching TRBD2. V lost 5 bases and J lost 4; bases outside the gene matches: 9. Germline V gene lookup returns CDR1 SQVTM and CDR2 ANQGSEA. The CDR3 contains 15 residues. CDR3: CSVLSGTSVADTQYF. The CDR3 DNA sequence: TGCAGCGTTCTGTCCGGGACTAGCGTGGCAGATACGCAGTATTTT.

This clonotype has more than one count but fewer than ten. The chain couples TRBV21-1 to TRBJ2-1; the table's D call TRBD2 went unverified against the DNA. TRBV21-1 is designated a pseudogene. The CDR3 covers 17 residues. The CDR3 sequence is CASSKGGMGKGGNEQFF. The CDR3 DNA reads TGTGCCAGCAGCAAAGGAGGAATGGGAAAGGGAGGGAATGAGCAGTTCTTC.

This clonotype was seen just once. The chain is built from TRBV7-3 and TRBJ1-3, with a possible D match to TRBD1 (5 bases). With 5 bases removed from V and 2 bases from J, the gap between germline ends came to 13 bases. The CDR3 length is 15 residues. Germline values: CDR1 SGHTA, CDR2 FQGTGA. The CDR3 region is CASSPHGGPGNTIYF. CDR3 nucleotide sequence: TGTGCCAGCAGCCCTCACGGGGGACCTGGAAACACCATATATTTT.

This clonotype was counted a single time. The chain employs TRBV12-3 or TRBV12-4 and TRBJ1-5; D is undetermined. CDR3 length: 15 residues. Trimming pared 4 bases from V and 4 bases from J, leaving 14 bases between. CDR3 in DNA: TGTGCCAGCAGTTACGGGCTTCGAGAAAATCAGCCCCAGCATTTT. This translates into CASSYGLRENQPQHF.

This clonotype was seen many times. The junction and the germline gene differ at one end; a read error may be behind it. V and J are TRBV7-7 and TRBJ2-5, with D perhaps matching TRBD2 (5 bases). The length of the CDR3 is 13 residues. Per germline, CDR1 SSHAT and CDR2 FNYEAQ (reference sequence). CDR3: CASSLARQETQYF. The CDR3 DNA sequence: TGTGCTAGCAGCTTAGCGCGTCAAGAGACCCAGTACTTC.

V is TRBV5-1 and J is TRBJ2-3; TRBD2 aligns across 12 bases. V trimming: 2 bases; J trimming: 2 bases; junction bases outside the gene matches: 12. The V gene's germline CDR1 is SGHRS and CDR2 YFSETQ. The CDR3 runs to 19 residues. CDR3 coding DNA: TGCGCCAGCAGCTTTGACAGGGGCGGACTAGCGGGGAACACAGATACGCAGTATTTT. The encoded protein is CASSFDRGGLAGNTDTQYF.

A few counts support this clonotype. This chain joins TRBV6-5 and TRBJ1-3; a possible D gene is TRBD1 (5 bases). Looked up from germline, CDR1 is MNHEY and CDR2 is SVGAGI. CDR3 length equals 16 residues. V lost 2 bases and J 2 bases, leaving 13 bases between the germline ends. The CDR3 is CASSYGPGETGNTIYF. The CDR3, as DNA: TGTGCCAGCAGTTACGGACCGGGGGAGACTGGAAACACCATATATTTT.

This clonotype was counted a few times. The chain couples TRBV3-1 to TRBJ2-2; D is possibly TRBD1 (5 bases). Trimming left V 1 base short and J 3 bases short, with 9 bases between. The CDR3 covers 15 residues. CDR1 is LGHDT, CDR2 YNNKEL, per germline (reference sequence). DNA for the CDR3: TGTGCCAGCAGCCAAGGGACATCCCACACCGGGGAGCTGTTTTTT. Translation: CASSQGTSHTGELFF.

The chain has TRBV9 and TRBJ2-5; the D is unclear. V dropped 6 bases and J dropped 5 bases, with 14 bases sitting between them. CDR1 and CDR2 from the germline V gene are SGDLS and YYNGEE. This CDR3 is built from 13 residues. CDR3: CASNQNEVETQYF. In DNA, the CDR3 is TGTGCCAGCAATCAGAACGAAGTTGAGACCCAGTACTTC.

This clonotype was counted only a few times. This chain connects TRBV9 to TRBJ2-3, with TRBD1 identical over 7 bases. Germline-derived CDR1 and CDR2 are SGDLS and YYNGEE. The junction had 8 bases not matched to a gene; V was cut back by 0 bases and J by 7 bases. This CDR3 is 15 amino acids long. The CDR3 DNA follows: TGTGCCAGCAGCGTAGACCTACAGGGGACGAATACGCAGTATTTT. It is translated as CASSVDLQGTNTQYF.

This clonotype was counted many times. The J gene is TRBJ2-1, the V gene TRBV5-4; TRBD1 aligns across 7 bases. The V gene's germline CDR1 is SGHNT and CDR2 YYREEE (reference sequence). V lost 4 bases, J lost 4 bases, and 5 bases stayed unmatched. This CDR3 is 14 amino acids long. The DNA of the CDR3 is TGTGCCAGCAGCCAAGGACAGGAGTACAATGAGCAGTTCTTC. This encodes CASSQGQEYNEQFF.

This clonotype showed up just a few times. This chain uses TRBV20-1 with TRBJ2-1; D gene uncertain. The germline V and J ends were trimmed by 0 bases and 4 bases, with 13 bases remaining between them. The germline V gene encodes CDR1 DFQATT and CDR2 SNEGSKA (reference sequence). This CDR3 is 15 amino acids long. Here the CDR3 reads CSAREEAPPYNEQFF. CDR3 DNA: TGCAGTGCTAGAGAAGAAGCTCCTCCTTACAATGAGCAGTTCTTC.

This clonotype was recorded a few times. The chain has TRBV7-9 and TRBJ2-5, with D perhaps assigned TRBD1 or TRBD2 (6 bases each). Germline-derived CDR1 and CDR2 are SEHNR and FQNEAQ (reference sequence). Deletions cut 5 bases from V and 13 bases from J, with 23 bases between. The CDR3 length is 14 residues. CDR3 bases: TGTGCCAGCAGCCCCCAAGGAGGGGGGTCGGACCCGTACTTC. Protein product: CASSPQGGGSDPYF. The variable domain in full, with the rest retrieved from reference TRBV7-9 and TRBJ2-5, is DTGVSQNPRHKITKRGQNVTFRCDPISEHNRLYWYRQTLGQGPEFLTYFQNEAQLEKSRLLSDRFSAERPKGSFSTLEIQRTEQGDSAMYLCASSPQGGGSDPYFGPGTRLLVL.

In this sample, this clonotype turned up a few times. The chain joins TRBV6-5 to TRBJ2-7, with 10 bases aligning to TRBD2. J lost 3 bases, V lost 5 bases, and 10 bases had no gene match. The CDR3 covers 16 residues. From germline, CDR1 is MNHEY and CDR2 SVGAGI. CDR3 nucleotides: TGTGCCAGCAGTAACCCCCGGACTAGCGGTGGCTACGAGCAGTACTTC. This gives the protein CASSNPRTSGGYEQYF.